The rows below give T cell receptor beta chains drawn from one sample of a study of blood T cell repertoires in COVID-19. Sequenced by immunoSEQ multiplex PCR; TCRdb stores in-frame clones only, minus some. The sample yields about 150,000 clones, about 90% seen once. The sequenced material came from peripheral blood. All receptors derive from a man aged 50-60 years with acute or convalescent COVID-19. CDR3s include the opening cysteine and the closing phenylalanine or tryptophan. D genes are given only for firm matches. Expanded clones get a size class; other rows say once, few or many, or leave the size out.

few	NA	TRBV27	TRBJ2-7	TGTGCCAGCAGTGAAGACAGACTCTACGAGCAGTACTTC	CASSEDRLYEQYF
NA	NA	TRBV7-9	TRBJ1-5	TGTGCCAGCAGCTCCGGGGGTAGCAATCAGCCCCAGCATTTT	CASSSGGSNQPQHF
NA	TRBD1	TRBV7-7	TRBJ2-3	TGTGCTAGCAGCTCGGGACAGGGAACAGATACGCAGTATTTT	CASSSGQGTDTQYF
NA	TRBD1	TRBV30	TRBJ1-6	TGTGCCTGGAGGGGACAGGGCTCCTATAATTCACCCCTCCACTTT	CAWRGQGSYNSPLHF
NA	NA	TRBV12-3/TRBV12-4	TRBJ1-2	TGTGCCAGCACACTTGGCTATGGCTACACCTTC	CASTLGYGYTF
NA	TRBD2	TRBV2	TRBJ2-3	TGTGCCAGCAGTCCCCGGACTAGCGGGGAAGATACGCAGTATTTT	CASSPRTSGEDTQYF
NA	NA	TRBV5-6	TRBJ1-2	TGTGCCAGCAGCTTCAAAATTATATACAGTGCTACTGGCTACACCTTC	CASSFKIIYSATGYTF
NA	TRBD1	TRBV6-6	TRBJ1-1	TGTGCCAGCAGTTCACAGTCGGGGACAGAATCTTTCTTT	CASSSQSGTESFF
once	NA	TRBV9	TRBJ1-1	TGTGCCAGTGGACGGGGAAACACTGAAGCTTTCTTT	CASGRGNTEAFF
NA	TRBD1	TRBV18	TRBJ2-1	TGTGCCAGCTCCCCCCCGGGACAGACCTACAATGAGCAGTTCTTC	CASSPPGQTYNEQFF
NA	NA	TRBV19	TRBJ2-1	TGTGCCAGTAGTTACTTCGCATCCCAATCATACAATGAGCAGTTCTTC	CASSYFASQSYNEQFF
NA	NA	TRBV7-9	TRBJ2-6	TGTGCCAGCAGCTCATACAGGTCCCCAGGGGGGGCCAACGTCCTGACTTTC	CASSSYRSPGGANVLTF
NA	TRBD1	TRBV6-2/TRBV6-3	TRBJ1-5	TGTGCCAGCAGCCACAGGGGAGATCAGCCCCAGCATTTT	CASSHRGDQPQHF
NA	TRBD1	TRBV5-1	TRBJ1-5	TGCGCCAGCAGCTTAGGGACAGGGAATCAGCCCCAGCATTTT	CASSLGTGNQPQHF
NA	TRBD1	TRBV15	TRBJ1-3	TGTGCCACCAGCAGAAATGACAGGGGTGGAAACACCATATATTTT	CATSRNDRGGNTIYF
NA	NA	TRBV19	TRBJ1-3	TGTGCCAGTAGTATTCCAGCGTCGGGAAACACCATATATTTT	CASSIPASGNTIYF
NA	NA	TRBV10-3	TRBJ2-2	TGTGCCATCAGTGAGTCGCGGGGAACAGGCATGAACACCGGGGAGCTGTTTTTT	CAISESRGTGMNTGELFF
NA	TRBD2	TRBV6-2/TRBV6-3	TRBJ2-7	TGTGCCAGCAGTTACGAGCGGGGTGCCTACGAGCAGTACTTC	CASSYERGAYEQYF
few	NA	TRBV19	TRBJ2-1	TGTGCCAGTAGTATCGGACAGAACAATGAGCAGTTCTTC	CASSIGQNNEQFF
NA	TRBD1	TRBV28	TRBJ1-5	TGTGCCAGCAGTGTCGGACAGGGGAGTCAGCCCCAGCATTTT	CASSVGQGSQPQHF
NA	TRBD1	TRBV4-1	TRBJ2-7	TGCGCCAGCAGCCAGAACACCGGGACAGCCCAGAACGAGCAGTACTTC	CASSQNTGTAQNEQYF
NA	TRBD2	TRBV4-2	TRBJ2-3	TGTGCCAGCAGCCAGCGATTAGCGGGGGAAGATACGCAGTATTTT	CASSQRLAGEDTQYF
NA	TRBD1	TRBV9	TRBJ2-5	TGTGCCAGCAGCGTAAGGGGGACAGGGGGCGGAGAGACCCAGTACTTC	CASSVRGTGGGETQYF